Presented here are 18 T cell receptor beta chains from one specimen sequenced in a study of shared clonotypes between healthy human individuals. Sequencing was performed with immunoSEQ multiplex PCR; in TCRdb, only in-frame clones are kept and a portion is missing. The data show about 2.4 million clones, with approximately 93% seen just once and roughly 0.39% held by the top ten. The sample consisted of naive CD4+ T cells from PBMCs. Subset indicated: CD45RA+ positively selected. The receptors derive from a young man in good health. Some clones in this sample may be carry-over from other donors' samples.

The V call is TRBV27, the J call TRBJ2-3; 10 bases agree with TRBD2. The V segment lost 6 bases and the J segment 4 bases; nucleotides outside the gene matches: 7. Germline V lookup: CDR1 MNHEY, CDR2 SMNVEV (reference sequence). The CDR3 covers 15 residues. The CDR3 region is CASRPLAGASDTQYF. The DNA of the CDR3 is TGTGCCAGCAGGCCGCTAGCGGGAGCCTCAGATACGCAGTATTTT.

The V call is TRBV6-1, the J call TRBJ1-4; no definite D call. Germline V gene sequence: CDR1 MNHNS, CDR2 SASEGT. This CDR3 is built from 15 residues. Trimming stripped 2 bases from V and 3 bases from J, with 10 bases between. The CDR3 loop is CASSERALANEKLFF. As DNA, the CDR3 is TGTGCCAGCAGTGAACGGGCCTTAGCTAATGAAAAACTGTTTTTT.

V is TRBV29-1 and J is TRBJ2-1, with unresolved D. The CDR3 has 14 residues. Germline V gives CDR1 SQVTM, CDR2 ANQGSEA. V gave up 4 bases and J gave up 8 bases, with 18 bases separating them. CDR3 amino acids: CSVGKYSGVDEQFF. The CDR3, as DNA: TGCAGCGTTGGGAAGTATAGTGGAGTGGATGAGCAGTTCTTC.

Here the CDR3 DNA reads TGTGCCAGCAGGTCTGGCAGGGTCCATGGCTACACCTTC. This sequence encodes CASRSGRVHGYTF. This sequence joins TRBV7-2 and TRBJ1-2; tentative D call: TRBD1 (5 bases). CDR1 and CDR2 (germline): SGHTA, FQGNSA. The length of the CDR3 is 13 residues. Trimming left V 6 bases short and J 6 bases short, with 14 bases between.

The chain joins TRBV6-1 to TRBJ1-5, with 7 positions matching TRBD1. Trimming at V came to 7 bases and at J to 3 bases, leaving 9 bases not matched to a gene. Germline loops: CDR1 MNHNS, CDR2 SASEGT. The CDR3 covers 15 residues. CDR3 in amino acids: CASKTNRGPNQPQHF. The CDR3 DNA reads TGTGCCAGCAAGACTAACAGGGGTCCCAATCAGCCCCAGCATTTT.

The chain links TRBV9 to TRBJ2-7; possibly TRBD1 for D (6 bases). The CDR3 length is 16 residues. Germline CDR1 SGDLS, CDR2 YYNGEE. The ends were cut back, 2 bases at V and 7 bases at J, with 22 bases in the middle. DNA of the CDR3: TGTGCCAGCAGCGTCCAGCCGGGACCCCTGGGACAAGAGCAGTACTTC. Its protein is CASSVQPGPLGQEQYF.

The chain links TRBV6-6 to TRBJ1-2; 7 bases are a match to TRBD1. The germline CDR1 and CDR2 sequences are MNHNY and SVGAGI (reference sequence). There are 14 residues in the CDR3. The trim removed 7 bases at V and 7 bases at J, leaving 12 bases unmatched. CDR3 nucleotides: TGTGCCAGCATTGGGACAGCGGCGAAGGGTGGCTACACCTTC. Translated: CASIGTAAKGGYTF.

V and J are TRBV11-2 and TRBJ2-2; D tentatively fits TRBD1 or TRBD2 (5 bases each). Germline V gene lookup returns CDR1 SGHAT and CDR2 FQNNGV. V was clipped by 1 base and J by 6 bases, with 24 bases between them. This CDR3 has 19 residues. The CDR3 DNA reads as TGTGCCAGCAGCTTAGCATCGCCGGCTCGCAGGGCGAGGGCCGGGGAGCTGTTTTTT. Translating it yields CASSLASPARRARAGELFF.

This chain connects TRBV27 to TRBJ2-7; tentatively, D is TRBD2 (5 bases). Germline V CDR1 and CDR2: MNHEY, SMNVEV (reference sequence). This CDR3 region has 15 residues. V was clipped by 8 bases and J by 2 bases, with 19 bases between them. As DNA, the CDR3 is TGTGCCAGCTGCCGATTGAGTAGCGCCACCTACGAGCAGTACTTC. It yields the protein CASCRLSSATYEQYF.

This chain joins TRBV7-2 and TRBJ2-1; the D gene could be TRBD1 or TRBD2 (5 bases each). The V end lost 3 bases, the J end lost 9 bases, and 12 bases lay between the germline ends. Per germline, CDR1 SGHTA and CDR2 FQGNSA. The CDR3 consists of 13 residues. CDR3 amino acids: CASSFTGTTEQFF. CDR3 bases: TGTGCCAGCAGCTTTACCGGGACCACTGAGCAGTTCTTC.

About this clone itself: Other DNA sequences in this specimen translate into the identical CDR3. The chain uses TRBV20-1 and TRBJ2-5, with D unresolved. Germline V gives CDR1 DFQATT, CDR2 SNEGSKA (reference sequence). With 3 bases removed from V and 3 bases from J, the gap between germline ends came to 5 bases. The CDR3 totals 11 residues. CDR3 sequence reads: CSASSEETQYF. The DNA of the CDR3 is TGCAGTGCTAGTTCGGAAGAGACCCAGTACTTC.

The CDR3 spells CASSQDDFSGNTIYF. The CDR3 DNA reads as TGTGCCAGCAGCCAAGACGACTTCTCTGGAAACACCATATATTTT. This chain links TRBV14 with TRBJ1-3; D is uncertain. The CDR3 length is 15 residues. The germline CDR1 and CDR2 sequences are SGHDN and FVKESK. V lost 0 bases and J 0 bases, leaving 6 bases between the germline ends.

The J gene is TRBJ2-5, the V gene TRBV2; possibly TRBD2 for D (6 bases). Trimming removed 7 bases from V and 5 bases from J, with 17 bases in between. CDR3 size: 14 residues. The germline gives CDR1 SNHLY, CDR2 FYNNEI. CDR3 protein: CASIWDRGGETQYF. In DNA form, the CDR3 reads TGTGCCAGCATCTGGGATCGTGGGGGGGAGACCCAGTACTTC.

This clone has a handful of counts. The rearrangement links TRBV30 to TRBJ1-1; 8 nucleotides line up with TRBD1. J was trimmed by 3 bases and V by 0 bases; bases with no gene match: 6. CDR1 is GTSNPN, CDR2 SVGIG, per germline (reference sequence). The CDR3 length is 15 residues. The CDR3 nucleotides read TGTGCCTGGAGTGTAAAGGCAGGGGGCCACACTGAAGCTTTCTTT. Its translation is CAWSVKAGGHTEAFF.

The chain uses TRBV29-1 and TRBJ2-5; D gene ambiguous. V shed 5 bases and J shed 1 base, with 8 bases lying between them. Germline CDR1 is SQVTM and CDR2 is ANQGSEA. The CDR3 loop spans 12 amino acids. The CDR3 bases are TGCAGCGTTCGTCCCCCCCAAGAGACCCAGTACTTC. Protein product: CSVRPPQETQYF.

The chain is built from TRBV4-1 and TRBJ2-1, with D perhaps assigned TRBD1 or TRBD2 (5 bases each). The CDR3 is 16 amino acids. Trimming left V 1 base short and J 6 bases short, with 16 bases between. Germline CDR1 is MGHRA and CDR2 is YSYEKL. The CDR3 here is CASSQGSGTGRNEQFF. The CDR3 DNA is TGCGCCAGCAGCCAAGGCTCCGGGACGGGCCGCAATGAGCAGTTCTTC.

CDR3 protein: CASSLIDEQYF. In DNA, the CDR3 is TGTGCCAGCAGCTTGATAGACGAGCAGTACTTC. The chain employs TRBV5-4 and TRBJ2-7; no firm D call. V lost 1 base to trimming and J lost 5 bases, with 4 bases between them. CDR3 size: 11 residues. CDR1 and CDR2 (germline): SGHNT, YYREEE (reference sequence).

This sequence joins TRBV7-2 and TRBJ2-1; D gene ambiguous. The germline gives CDR1 SGHTA, CDR2 FQGNSA. This CDR3 has 13 residues. V was pared by 3 bases and J by 6 bases, with 9 bases between. In DNA, the CDR3 is TGTGCCAGCAGCTTTAGGTCTCCCAATGAGCAGTTCTTC. As protein: CASSFRSPNEQFF.